This T cell receptor beta chain comes out of a study of T cell repertoires in cytomegalovirus infection. Across the study: Both a matching HLA type and CMV infection were indicated by public TCR beta signatures. Study-level findings and limits: Based on cumulative public TCR beta family frequency, carriers of CMV plus the relevant HLA were identified. HLA-C-restricted CMV-specific TCR beta clonotypes were dominant in the ex vivo response.

Trimming pared 0 bases from V and 6 bases from J, leaving 11 bases between. CDR1 SGHTA and CDR2 FQGNSA come from the germline V gene. This CDR3 is built from 14 residues. This clonotype was picked up many times. Its antigen is still unknown. TCRdb re-analysed the reads in MiXCR, keeping a single row per CDR3 protein. The sample includes about 200,000 distinct CDR3 sequences, 7.5% to 10% of them seen just once. This clonotype originated in a human donor in good health (CMV status not recorded). Some clones in this sample may be carry-over from other donors' samples. This chain joins TRBV7-2 and TRBJ1-2; the D gene is possibly TRBD1 (6 bases). Source material: PBMCs. The CDR3 DNA sequence: TGTGCCAGCAGCTTAGCGAGACAGGTCCATGGCTACACCTTC. Encoded protein: CASSLARQVHGYTF.